This entry lists 25 T cell receptor beta chains sequenced from one sample in a study of blood T cells in healthy people across ages. Primed by a sample-barcoded 5' primer and a J-beta primer mix, a second PCR proceeded for roughly 7 to 11 cycles. Via MiXCR, TCRdb re-called the 5' RACE reads, giving one row per CDR3 protein. The sample holds around 1,500,000 distinct CDR3 sequences, roughly 28% seen once. The sequencing input was blood. The receptors were gathered from a woman aged 25 to 39 in good health.

A note on this clonotype: At one boundary the junction diverges from the germline segment, which might be a read error. This rearrangement joins TRBV9 to TRBJ2-5; either TRBD1 or TRBD2 may fit D (5 bases each). The CDR3 runs to 15 residues. Germline V gives CDR1 SGDLS, CDR2 YYNGEE. DNA of the CDR3: TGTGCCAACAGCGTAGGGTCCTGGGGGACGGAGACCCAGTACTTC. Translating it yields CANSVGSWGTETQYF. The whole variable domain, remainder taken from reference TRBV9 and TRBJ2-5, is DSGVTQTPKHLITATGQRVTLRCSPRSGDLSVYWYQQSLDQGLQFLIQYYNGEERAKGNILERFSAQQFPDLHSELNLSSLELGDSALYFCANSVGSWGTETQYFGPGTRLLVL.

This clonotype was recorded a few times. CDR3 residues: CASSSVRNSNQPQHF. CDR3 in DNA: TGTGCCAGCAGCTCTGTAAGGAATAGCAATCAGCCCCAGCATTTT. The chain couples TRBV6-6 to TRBJ1-5; D remains unclear. Germline V CDR1 and CDR2: MNHNY, SVGAGI (reference sequence). The CDR3 is 15 amino acids. The germline V and J ends were trimmed by 6 bases and 0 bases, with 12 bases remaining between them.

This clonotype was seen a few times. The CDR3 region is CASSTTLGPYNEQFF. The CDR3 nucleotides read TGTGCCAGCAGCACTACTCTAGGCCCCTACAATGAGCAGTTCTTC. The chain combines TRBV7-7 with TRBJ2-1; D not certain. The CDR3 loop spans 15 amino acids. Per the germline V gene, CDR1 is SSHAT and CDR2 is FNYEAQ (reference sequence). The germline V and J ends were trimmed by 5 bases and 2 bases, with 13 bases remaining between them.

This clonotype was counted only a few times. The chain combines TRBV5-1 with TRBJ2-1; 8 bases fit TRBD1. This CDR3 spans 16 amino acids. Germline loops: CDR1 SGHRS, CDR2 YFSETQ. The J segment lost 4 bases and the V segment lost 4 bases, leaving 10 bases of the junction unmatched. Written as DNA, the CDR3 is TGCGCCAGCAGCCCCGGGGACAGGCCCTCTTACAATGAGCAGTTCTTC. Protein: CASSPGDRPSYNEQFF.

This chain uses TRBV12-3 or TRBV12-4 with TRBJ2-7; D is perhaps TRBD2 (7 bases). Trimming took off 6 bases at V and 7 bases at J, with 19 bases between the two ends. The CDR3 is 14 amino acids. CDR3 residues: CASSHQGLGGEQYF. CDR3 DNA: TGTGCCAGCAGCCACCAGGGGCTGGGGGGGGAGCAGTACTTC.

This clonotype was detected a few times. This chain uses TRBV9 with TRBJ2-7; D perhaps matches TRBD2 (6 bases). Germline assignment: CDR1 SGDLS and CDR2 YYNGEE. The CDR3 is 14 residues long. Trimming left V 3 bases short and J 2 bases short, with 12 bases between. The CDR3 DNA sequence: TGTGCCAGCAGCGAAACGGGACTCACCTACGAGCAGTACTTC. The encoded protein is CASSETGLTYEQYF.

CDR3 loop: CASSEALAGGRQFF. The CDR3 DNA reads TGTGCCAGCAGTGAAGCGCTGGCAGGAGGAAGGCAGTTCTTC. V usage is TRBV2 and J usage is TRBJ2-1; a weak D match, TRBD2 (5 bases). Between the trimmed V and J ends, which lost 0 bases and 12 bases, there was a span of 15 bases. Germline V gene lookup returns CDR1 SNHLY and CDR2 FYNNEI. The CDR3 has 14 amino acids. Looking up the rest from reference TRBV2 and TRBJ2-1 gives the full variable domain: EPEVTQTPSHQVTQMGQEVILRCVPISNHLYFYWYRQILGQKVEFLVSFYNNEISEKSEIFDDQFSVERPDGSNFTLKIRSTKLEDSAMYFCASSEALAGGRQFFGPGTRLTVL.

This chain uses TRBV15 with TRBJ2-5, with 16 positions matching TRBD2. Germline V gives CDR1 LNHNV, CDR2 YYDKDF (reference sequence). V dropped 8 bases and J dropped 2; count of bases not matched to a gene: 8. This CDR3 spans 17 amino acids. CDR3 sequence: CATQAGTSGRGQETQYF. Here the CDR3 DNA reads TGTGCCACCCAAGCCGGGACTAGCGGGAGGGGGCAAGAGACCCAGTACTTC.

The chain has TRBV2 and TRBJ2-3; 8 bases are shared with TRBD2. The germline CDR1 and CDR2 sequences are SNHLY and FYNNEI. The CDR3 covers 15 residues. V shed 8 bases, J shed 6 bases, and the junction held 13 bases outside the gene matches. The CDR3 here is CASSGGGIGGDTQYF. The CDR3 coding sequence is TGTGCCAGCTCGGGAGGGGGGATCGGGGGCGATACGCAGTATTTT.

The chain recombines TRBV20-1 with TRBJ2-1, with 9 bases aligning to TRBD2. CDR1 is DFQATT, CDR2 SNEGSKA, per germline (reference sequence). The V segment lost 8 bases and the J segment 0 bases; nucleotides outside the gene matches: 11. CDR3 size: 16 residues. In DNA form, the CDR3 reads TGCAGTACAAGACCTGGTAGCGGGAGCTCCTACAATGAGCAGTTCTTC. Translating it yields CSTRPGSGSSYNEQFF.

The gene calls are TRBV6-1 and TRBJ1-5, with D uncertain. The CDR3 spans 14 residues. V was trimmed by 0 bases and J by 7 bases, leaving 10 bases between them. Looked up from germline, CDR1 is MNHNS and CDR2 is SASEGT. The CDR3 loop is CASSEAWVQQPQHF. CDR3 sequence (DNA): TGTGCCAGCAGTGAAGCATGGGTCCAGCAGCCCCAGCATTTT.

DNA of the CDR3: TGTGCCAGCAGCCCCGGGGGGCAGGGCCGATTTTTCCACAATGAGCAGTTCTTC. Its protein is CASSPGGQGRFFHNEQFF. The chain couples TRBV28 to TRBJ2-1; weak D call: TRBD2 (7 bases). There are 18 residues in the CDR3. The V end lost 6 bases, the J end lost 5 bases, and 26 bases lay between the germline ends. Germline V gene lookup returns CDR1 MDHEN and CDR2 SYDVKM.

To note about this clonotype: A much larger clone lies a single base off, so this may be a read error. The rearrangement joins TRBV7-6 to TRBJ2-1; 7 bases line up with TRBD2. Germline CDR1 SGHVS, CDR2 FNYEAQ. This CDR3 region has 14 residues. The CDR3 loop reads CTSSLGGNYNEQFF. CDR3 DNA sequence: TGTACCAGCAGCTTGGGGGGGAATTACAATGAGCAGTTCTTC. The variable domain in full, with the rest retrieved from reference TRBV7-6 and TRBJ2-1, is GAGVSQSPRYKVTKRGQDVALRCDPISGHVSLYWYRQALGQGPEFLTYFNYEAQQDKSGLPNDRFSAERPEGSISTLTIQRTEQRDSAMYRCTSSLGGNYNEQFFGPGTRLTVL.

V usage is TRBV6-2 or TRBV6-3 and J usage is TRBJ1-5; D is uncertain. This CDR3 contains 15 residues. The V end lost 6 bases, the J end lost 1 base, and 13 bases lay between the germline ends. Germline CDR1 is MNHEY and CDR2 is SVGEGT. This CDR3 reads CASSEGGPSNQPQHF. The CDR3 coding sequence is TGTGCCAGCAGCGAAGGCGGTCCCAGCAATCAGCCCCAGCATTTT.

This clonotype was seen only a few times. This chain uses TRBV7-9 with TRBJ2-5; 7 nucleotides line up with TRBD2. CDR3 length: 14 amino acids. With V trimmed by 1 base and J by 7 bases, 6 bases remained unmatched. Germline CDR1 reads SEHNR; CDR2 reads FQNEAQ (reference sequence). The CDR3 DNA sequence: TGTGCCAGCAGCTTAGAGCGGGGACGGGGGACCCAGTACTTC. Encoded protein: CASSLERGRGTQYF.

The chain recombines TRBV11-2 with TRBJ2-1; D possibly corresponds to TRBD1 (6 bases). The CDR3 loop spans 16 amino acids. Germline loops: CDR1 SGHAT, CDR2 FQNNGV. V was shortened by 5 bases and J by 0 bases, with 14 bases between the two germline ends. The CDR3 region has the DNA TGTGCCAGCAGCACCCGGACAGCCGTCTCCTACAATGAGCAGTTCTTC. Protein sequence: CASSTRTAVSYNEQFF.

This clonotype was seen a handful of times. The chain links TRBV7-2 to TRBJ2-3; 11 bases align to TRBD2. The CDR3 contains 16 residues. Germline V gene lookup returns CDR1 SGHTA and CDR2 FQGNSA. The V segment lost 2 bases and the J segment 6 bases; nucleotides outside the gene matches: 7. Here the CDR3 reads CASSLTSGRKGDTQYF. The CDR3 DNA reads as TGTGCCAGCAGCTTAACTAGCGGGAGAAAAGGGGATACGCAGTATTTT.

The CDR3 bases are TGTGCCAGCAGCTCACAGGGCCCGGCGTGCGAGCAGTACTTC. Translated, it gives CASSSQGPACEQYF. This chain connects TRBV7-9 to TRBJ2-7; the D gene is possibly TRBD1 (6 bases). CDR1 is SEHNR and CDR2 is FQNEAQ in the germline V gene (reference sequence). This CDR3 contains 14 residues. V gave up 4 bases and J gave up 6 bases, with 16 bases separating them. Variable domain in full (rest from reference TRBV7-9 and TRBJ2-7): DTGVSQNPRHKITKRGQNVTFRCDPISEHNRLYWYRQTLGQGPEFLTYFQNEAQLEKSRLLSDRFSAERPKGSFSTLEIQRTEQGDSAMYLCASSSQGPACEQYFGPGTRLTVT.

This clonotype was picked up a small number of times. The chain employs TRBV29-1 and TRBJ2-1; possibly TRBD1 for D (6 bases). The length of the CDR3 is 14 residues. Trimming took 4 bases from V and 6 from J, leaving 16 bases between them. Looked up from germline, CDR1 is SQVTM and CDR2 is ANQGSEA. For the CDR3, the DNA is TGCAGCGTTGCCGTGGACAGCGAAGGCAATGAGCAGTTCTTC. It specifies CSVAVDSEGNEQFF.

The chain has TRBV5-1 and TRBJ1-2; D perhaps matches TRBD1 (5 bases). V lost 3 bases, J lost 3 bases, and 27 bases lay in between. From germline, CDR1 is SGHRS and CDR2 YFSETQ. This CDR3 spans 19 amino acids. The DNA for the CDR3 is TGCGCCAGCAGCTCAGAGGGTTGGGGGATCCCGGACCTGGACTATGGCTACACCTTC. This sequence encodes CASSSEGWGIPDLDYGYTF.

This clonotype was counted between two and nine times. The chain employs TRBV11-2 and TRBJ1-6; tentative D call: TRBD1 (5 bases). Germline loops: CDR1 SGHAT, CDR2 FQNNGV. V dropped 5 bases and J dropped 16 bases, with 12 bases sitting between them. This CDR3 is built from 11 residues. The CDR3 region is CASSAADTLHF. CDR3 DNA: TGTGCCAGCAGCGCCGCGGACACGCTCCACTTT.

This clonotype has a handful of counts. The V call is TRBV7-8, the J call TRBJ2-4, with 9 bases identical to TRBD2. CDR1 is SGHVS and CDR2 is FQNEAQ in the germline V gene. After removal of 6 bases from V and 0 bases from J, the junction contained 6 bases not matched to a gene. The CDR3 has 16 residues. In DNA form, the CDR3 reads TGTGCCAGCAGTGAAGCGGGAGGCCTAGCCAAAAACATTCAGTACTTC. Amino acid sequence: CASSEAGGLAKNIQYF.

This clonotype was seen ten or more times. The V gene is TRBV7-9, the J gene TRBJ2-7, with 9 bases that match TRBD2. CDR1 is SEHNR and CDR2 is FQNEAQ in the germline V gene (reference sequence). The CDR3 length is 14 residues. V shed 6 bases, J shed 2 bases, and the junction held 5 bases outside the gene matches. The DNA for the CDR3 is TGTGCCAGCAGTCCCGGGACTAGCACCTACGAGCAGTACTTC. It specifies CASSPGTSTYEQYF.

This sequence joins TRBV2 and TRBJ2-7; 10 bases map to TRBD2. In germline, CDR1 is SNHLY, CDR2 FYNNEI. The CDR3 is made up of 15 amino acids. J gave up 6 bases and V 5 bases, and 10 bases lay outside the gene matches. Here the CDR3 reads CASSPESSGSSEQYF. DNA for the CDR3: TGTGCCAGCAGTCCTGAGTCTAGCGGGAGCTCCGAGCAGTACTTC.

This chain connects TRBV5-1 to TRBJ1-4; perhaps TRBD1 as D (5 bases). The CDR3 runs to 14 residues. V shed 3 bases and J shed 11 bases, with 17 bases lying between them. Germline V gene data show CDR1 as SGHRS and CDR2 as YFSETQ. For the CDR3, the DNA is TGCGCCAGCAGCTGGGGCCAGGGAGGCCCCAAACTGTTTTTT. It translates to CASSWGQGGPKLFF. The whole variable domain, filled in from reference TRBV5-1 and TRBJ1-4, reads KAGVTQTPRYLIKTRGQQVTLSCSPISGHRSVSWYQQTPGQGLQFLFEYFSETQRNKGNFPGRFSGRQFSNSRSEMNVSTLELGDSALYLCASSWGQGGPKLFFGSGTQLSVL.